Described below is a single T cell receptor (beta chain) sequence and its context. This sample was included in a study of blood T cell repertoires in COVID-19. Study at large: Sample material is recorded as cDNA or gDNA derived from T cells, B-cell-depleted T cells, or PBMCs.

Some clones are missing from TCRdb's copy, which holds only in-frame ones; the method was immunoSEQ multiplex PCR. The sample holds approximately 83,000 clones; approximately 85% are singletons and the top ten take about 6.7%. This CDR3 has 15 amino acids. V was clipped by 5 bases and J by 4 bases, with 14 bases between them. In germline, CDR1 is SGHNT, CDR2 YENEEA. The chain is built from TRBV11-3 and TRBJ2-2, with D perhaps matching TRBD2 (7 bases). The clonotype originates from a man between 65 and 80 years old with acute or convalescent COVID-19. Material for sequencing was peripheral blood. The CDR3 coding sequence is TGTGCCAGCAGCCGAGAGGGGGGGCTCACCGGGGAGCTGTTTTTT. Protein sequence: CASSREGGLTGELFF.